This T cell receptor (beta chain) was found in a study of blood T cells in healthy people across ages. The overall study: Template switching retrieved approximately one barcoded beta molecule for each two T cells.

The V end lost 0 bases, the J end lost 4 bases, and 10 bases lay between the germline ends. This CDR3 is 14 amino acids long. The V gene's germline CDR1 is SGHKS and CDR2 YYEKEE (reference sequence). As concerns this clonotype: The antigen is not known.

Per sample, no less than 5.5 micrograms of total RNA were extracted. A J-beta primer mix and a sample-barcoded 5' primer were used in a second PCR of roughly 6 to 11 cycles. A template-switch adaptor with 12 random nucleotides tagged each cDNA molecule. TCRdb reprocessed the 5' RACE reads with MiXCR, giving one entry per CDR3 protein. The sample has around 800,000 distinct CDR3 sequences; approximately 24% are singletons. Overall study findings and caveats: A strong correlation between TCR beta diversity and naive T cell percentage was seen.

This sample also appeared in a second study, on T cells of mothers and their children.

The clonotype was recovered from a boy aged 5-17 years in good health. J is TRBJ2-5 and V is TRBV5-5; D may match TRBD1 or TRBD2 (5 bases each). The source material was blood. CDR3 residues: CASSLGWGLETQYF. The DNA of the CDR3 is TGTGCCAGCAGCTTGGGTTGGGGGTTAGAGACCCAGTACTTC.